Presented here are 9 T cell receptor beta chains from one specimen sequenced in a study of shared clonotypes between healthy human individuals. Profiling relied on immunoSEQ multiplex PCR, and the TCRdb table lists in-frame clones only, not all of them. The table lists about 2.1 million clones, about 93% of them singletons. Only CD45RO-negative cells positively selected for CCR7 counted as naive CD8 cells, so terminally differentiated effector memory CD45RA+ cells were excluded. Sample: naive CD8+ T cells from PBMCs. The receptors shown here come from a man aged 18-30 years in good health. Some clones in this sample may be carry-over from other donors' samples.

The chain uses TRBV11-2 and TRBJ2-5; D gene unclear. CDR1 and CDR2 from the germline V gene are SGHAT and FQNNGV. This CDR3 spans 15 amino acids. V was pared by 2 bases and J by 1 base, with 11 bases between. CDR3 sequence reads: CASSLSTASQETQYF. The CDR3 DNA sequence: TGTGCCAGCAGCTTATCGACGGCTTCCCAAGAGACCCAGTACTTC.

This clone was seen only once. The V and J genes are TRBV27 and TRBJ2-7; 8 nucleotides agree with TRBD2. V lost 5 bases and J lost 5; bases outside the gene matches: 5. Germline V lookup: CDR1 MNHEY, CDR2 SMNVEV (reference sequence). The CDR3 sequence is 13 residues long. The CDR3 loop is CASSSGSAHEQYF. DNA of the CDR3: TGTGCCAGCAGTAGCGGGAGCGCCCACGAGCAGTACTTC.

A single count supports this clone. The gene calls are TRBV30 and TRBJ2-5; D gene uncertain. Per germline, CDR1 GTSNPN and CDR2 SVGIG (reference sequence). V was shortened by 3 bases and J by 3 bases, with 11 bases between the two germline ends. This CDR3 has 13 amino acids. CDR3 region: CAWRALGEETQYF. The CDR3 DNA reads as TGTGCCTGGAGGGCCCTGGGCGAAGAGACCCAGTACTTC.

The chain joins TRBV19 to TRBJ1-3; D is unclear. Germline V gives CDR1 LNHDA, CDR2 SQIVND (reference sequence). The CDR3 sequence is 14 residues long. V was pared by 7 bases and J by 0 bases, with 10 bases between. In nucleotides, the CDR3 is TGTGCCAGTACCGATCCCCTCTCTGGAAACACCATATATTTT. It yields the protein CASTDPLSGNTIYF. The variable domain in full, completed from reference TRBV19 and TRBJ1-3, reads DGGITQSPKYLFRKEGQNVTLSCEQNLNHDAMYWYRQDPGQGLRLIYYSQIVNDFQKGDIAEGYSVSREKKESFPLTVTSAQKNPTAFYLCASTDPLSGNTIYFGEGSWLTVV.

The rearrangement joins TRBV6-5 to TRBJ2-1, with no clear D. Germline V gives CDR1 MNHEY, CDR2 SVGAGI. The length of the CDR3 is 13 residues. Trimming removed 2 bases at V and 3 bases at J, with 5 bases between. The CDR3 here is CASSYAVYNEQFF. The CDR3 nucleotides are TGTGCCAGCAGTTACGCGGTCTACAATGAGCAGTTCTTC.

The CDR3 sequence is CAISEKRTRGETQYF. The CDR3 coding sequence is TGTGCCATCAGTGAAAAACGGACAAGGGGAGAGACCCAGTACTTC. The chain joins TRBV10-3 to TRBJ2-5, with D possibly matching TRBD1 (5 bases). CDR3 size: 15 residues. The V gene lost 3 bases and the J gene lost 4 bases, with 15 bases spanning the gap. The germline gives CDR1 ENHRY, CDR2 SYGVKD.

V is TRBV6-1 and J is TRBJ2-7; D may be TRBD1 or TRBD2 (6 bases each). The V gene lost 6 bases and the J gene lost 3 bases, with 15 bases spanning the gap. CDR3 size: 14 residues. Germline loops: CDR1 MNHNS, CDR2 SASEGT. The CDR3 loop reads CASRVDRRGYEQYF. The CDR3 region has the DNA TGTGCCAGCAGGGTAGACAGGCGGGGCTACGAGCAGTACTTC.

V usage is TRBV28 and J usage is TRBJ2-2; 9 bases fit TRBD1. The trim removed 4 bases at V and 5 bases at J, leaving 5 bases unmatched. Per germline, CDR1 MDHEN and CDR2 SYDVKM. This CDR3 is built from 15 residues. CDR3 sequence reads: CASSSHRGLTGELFF. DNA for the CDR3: TGTGCCAGCAGTTCCCACAGGGGGCTGACCGGGGAGCTGTTTTTT.

The CDR3 spells CASSSGTGIRDYYGYTF. The DNA of the CDR3 is TGTGCCAGCAGCTCCGGGACAGGGATTAGGGACTACTATGGCTACACCTTC. The chain is built from TRBV5-6 and TRBJ1-2; 9 positions match TRBD1. The trim removed 3 bases at V and 3 bases at J, leaving 12 bases unmatched. In germline, CDR1 is SGHDT, CDR2 YYEEEE. CDR3 length: 17 residues. Using reference TRBV5-6 and TRBJ1-2 for the parts outside the CDR3, the full variable domain is DAGVTQSPTHLIKTRGQQVTLRCSPKSGHDTVSWYQQALGQGPQFIFQYYEEEERQRGNFPDRFSGHQFPNYSSELNVNALLLGDSALYLCASSSGTGIRDYYGYTFGSGTRLTVV.